These 22 T cell receptor beta chains came from one sample sequenced in a study of PD-L1 blockade in urothelial cancer. As to time point: peripheral blood 6 weeks after treatment start. Profiled with immunoSEQ multiplex PCR; TCRdb holds only in-frame clones, not every one. This repertoire shows 41,000 or so clones, around 84% found once; its top ten account for roughly 2.5%. The sample was PBMCs, taken around atezolizumab (anti-PD-L1) treatment. The source of these receptors is a man aged 65 to 85 with urothelial cancer.

The chain recombines TRBV28 with TRBJ1-2; TRBD1 agrees at 12 bases. Germline V gene lookup returns CDR1 MDHEN and CDR2 SYDVKM. J lost 6 bases, V lost 8 bases, and 10 bases had no gene match. This CDR3 is built from 15 residues. The CDR3 region is CASLIAGTGGDGYTF. For the CDR3, the DNA is TGTGCCAGCCTCATCGCCGGGACAGGGGGCGATGGCTACACCTTC.

This chain uses TRBV2 with TRBJ2-5, with 10 bases lining up with TRBD1. The CDR3 length is 14 residues. V lost 9 bases and J lost 5; bases outside the gene matches: 9. The germline V gene encodes CDR1 SNHLY and CDR2 FYNNEI. CDR3 coding DNA: TGTGCCAGTGGGAGACAGGGGGCTACGGAGACCCAGTACTTC. This sequence encodes CASGRQGATETQYF.

A few counts support this clone. This chain connects TRBV9 to TRBJ2-2; 8 bases are a match to TRBD1. Trimming cost V 0 bases and J 7 bases; bases outside gene matches: 2. The germline V gene encodes CDR1 SGDLS and CDR2 YYNGEE. CDR3 length: 14 amino acids. CDR3 region: CASSVGTGLGELFF. The CDR3 DNA is TGTGCCAGCAGCGTAGGGACAGGGCTCGGGGAGCTGTTTTTT.

V is TRBV21-1 and J is TRBJ2-1; no DNA check was done on the table's D call, TRBD1. TRBV21-1 is deemed a pseudogene. The CDR3 is 15 amino acids. The CDR3 sequence is CASSNQGASYNEQFF. The CDR3 DNA sequence: TGTGCCAGCAGCAATCAGGGGGCCAGCTACAATGAGCAGTTCTTC.

This clone was recorded once. The chain recombines TRBV5-4 with TRBJ1-2; possibly TRBD1 for D (6 bases). The V and J ends lost 2 bases and 1 base respectively, with 18 bases between them. This CDR3 has 17 residues. Germline lookup yields CDR1 SGHNT and CDR2 YYREEE (reference sequence). In DNA, the CDR3 is TGTGCCAGCAGCTTACCGGGACACCAATCTTTTAACTATGGCTACACCTTC. Translation: CASSLPGHQSFNYGYTF.

V gene TRBV10-2 combines with J gene TRBJ1-5, with 9 bases lining up with TRBD1. Germline V gene lookup returns CDR1 WSHSY and CDR2 SAAADI. The length of the CDR3 is 14 residues. V was clipped by 4 bases and J by 7 bases; unmatched bases: 5. The CDR3 DNA follows: TGCGCCAGCAGTGGACAGGGGGTAGAGCAGCCCCAGCATTTT. It specifies CASSGQGVEQPQHF.

The V gene is TRBV5-4, the J gene TRBJ2-2; 10 nucleotides line up with TRBD2. Per germline, CDR1 SGHNT and CDR2 YYREEE (reference sequence). V was pared by 1 base and J by 3 bases, with 3 bases of the junction left unmatched. This CDR3 has 16 residues. The CDR3 reads CASSLKLAGYTGELFF. DNA of the CDR3: TGTGCCAGCAGCTTGAAACTAGCGGGATACACCGGGGAGCTGTTTTTT.

The chain employs TRBV5-5 and TRBJ2-7, with 14 positions matching TRBD2. CDR1 and CDR2 (germline): SGHKS, YYEKEE (reference sequence). The V gene end was trimmed by 3 bases and the J gene end by 2 bases; junction bases not matched to a gene: 4. This CDR3 is 16 amino acids long. CDR3 protein: CASSWGTSGSTYEQYF. CDR3 in DNA: TGTGCCAGCAGCTGGGGGACTAGCGGGAGTACCTACGAGCAGTACTTC. Looking up the rest from reference TRBV5-5 and TRBJ2-7 gives the full variable domain: DAGVTQSPTHLIKTRGQQVTLRCSPISGHKSVSWYQQVLGQGPQFIFQYYEKEERGRGNFPDRFSARQFPNYSSELNVNALLLGDSALYLCASSWGTSGSTYEQYFGPGTRLTVT.

This chain uses TRBV5-1 with TRBJ2-3; 7 nucleotides line up with TRBD2. Germline loops: CDR1 SGHRS, CDR2 YFSETQ. The CDR3 extends over 15 amino acids. V lost 4 bases to trimming and J lost 6 bases; unmatched junction nucleotides: 11. This CDR3 is CASSAYGGESDTQYF. The CDR3 DNA sequence: TGCGCCAGCAGCGCTTATGGGGGGGAATCCGATACGCAGTATTTT.

V gene TRBV11-2 combines with J gene TRBJ2-1, with D possibly TRBD1 on 6 matching bases. Germline CDR1 SGHAT, CDR2 FQNNGV. V lost 5 bases to trimming and J lost 4 bases, with 18 bases between them. CDR3 length equals 16 residues. CDR3 bases: TGTGCCAGCAGCCCCCTGGGGGCAAGCCCTTACAATGAGCAGTTCTTC. Its protein is CASSPLGASPYNEQFF.

The CDR3 DNA reads TGTGCCAGTAGTCCGGGACAACCTTACGAGCAGTACTTC. It encodes CASSPGQPYEQYF. The chain joins TRBV19 to TRBJ2-7; TRBD1 might be the D (6 bases). Germline CDR1 and CDR2: LNHDA and SQIVND (reference sequence). There are 13 residues in the CDR3. V dropped 5 bases and J dropped 4 bases, with 12 bases sitting between them.

This clone was counted once. The chain uses TRBV9 and TRBJ2-5; 7 nucleotides align to TRBD2. Germline values: CDR1 SGDLS, CDR2 YYNGEE. This CDR3 comprises 14 residues. The V and J ends lost 0 bases and 5 bases, in that order; junction bases with no gene match: 4. CDR3 sequence (DNA): TGTGCCAGCAGCGTAGGCGGGAGTCGGGAGACCCAGTACTTC. Residues: CASSVGGSRETQYF. The variable domain in full, with the rest retrieved from reference TRBV9 and TRBJ2-5, is DSGVTQTPKHLITATGQRVTLRCSPRSGDLSVYWYQQSLDQGLQFLIQYYNGEERAKGNILERFSAQQFPDLHSELNLSSLELGDSALYFCASSVGGSRETQYFGPGTRLLVL.

The genes are TRBV19 and TRBJ1-5; TRBD1 might be the D (6 bases). The germline V gene encodes CDR1 LNHDA and CDR2 SQIVND (reference sequence). The CDR3 is made up of 17 amino acids. Trimming cost V 5 bases and J 3 bases, with 20 bases left between them. CDR3 sequence: CASSPRGQGADNQPQHF. Written as DNA, the CDR3 is TGTGCCAGTAGTCCCAGGGGTCAGGGCGCGGACAATCAGCCCCAGCATTTT.

The sample holds a few counts of this clone. The rearrangement links TRBV6-1 to TRBJ1-1, with 8 bases lining up with TRBD1. The CDR3 has 14 amino acids. The J segment lost 4 bases and the V segment lost 7 bases, leaving 8 bases of the junction unmatched. Germline V lookup: CDR1 MNHNS, CDR2 SASEGT. CDR3 DNA sequence: TGTGCCAGCAACGACAGGGGAAAGGGCACTGAAGCTTTCTTT. Its protein is CASNDRGKGTEAFF.

The chain uses TRBV6-1 and TRBJ2-5, with 12 bases aligning to TRBD2. This CDR3 has 16 residues. Unmatched junction bases numbered 4, after V lost 3 bases and J lost 2 bases. Germline CDR1 and CDR2: MNHNS and SASEGT. Here the CDR3 DNA reads TGTGCCAGCAGTGACCCTAGCGGGAGGGGACAAGAGACCCAGTACTTC. Its translation: CASSDPSGRGQETQYF.

This chain links TRBV7-9 with TRBJ2-5, with D perhaps matching TRBD2 (5 bases). Germline values: CDR1 SEHNR, CDR2 FQNEAQ (reference sequence). Trimming pared 3 bases from V and 2 bases from J, leaving 10 bases between. The CDR3 spans 14 residues. CDR3 sequence (DNA): TGTGCCAGCAGCTTTACTAGGACTCAAGAGACCCAGTACTTC. Protein product: CASSFTRTQETQYF.

The chain combines TRBV6-5 with TRBJ2-7; 7 bases agree with TRBD2. Germline lookup yields CDR1 MNHEY and CDR2 SVGAGI. V trimming: 0 bases; J trimming: 0 bases; junction bases outside the gene matches: 5. The CDR3 runs 16 residues. Here the CDR3 reads CASSYSSSGLSYEQYF. The CDR3 DNA reads TGTGCCAGCAGTTACTCGAGTAGCGGGCTCTCCTACGAGCAGTACTTC.

This clone was seen a handful of times. The V gene is TRBV18, the J gene TRBJ1-2, with 8 bases lining up with TRBD1. The CDR3 is 14 residues long. Per the germline V gene, CDR1 is KGHSH and CDR2 is LQKENI. V shed 2 bases and J 7 bases; nucleotides not matched to a gene: 6. This CDR3 is CASSPTGGRLGYTF. As DNA, the CDR3 is TGTGCCAGCTCACCAACAGGGGGAAGGCTTGGCTACACCTTC.

CDR3 in DNA: TGTGCCAGCAGCTTGGCGGGACTAGCAGAGACCCAGTACTTC. Amino acids: CASSLAGLAETQYF. V gene TRBV5-4 combines with J gene TRBJ2-5, with TRBD2 matching 9 bases. This CDR3 is 14 amino acids long. V lost 0 bases and J lost 4; bases outside the gene matches: 1. CDR1 is SGHNT, CDR2 YYREEE, per germline (reference sequence).

This chain's CDR3 is CASSYSSSGTTDTQYF. The CDR3 DNA reads TGTGCCAGCAGTTACTCGAGCAGCGGGACCACAGATACGCAGTATTTT. This chain links TRBV6-6 with TRBJ2-3; 7 bases agree with TRBD2. Germline lookup yields CDR1 MNHNY and CDR2 SVGAGI (reference sequence). The CDR3 contains 16 residues. Trimming at V came to 0 bases and at J to 2 bases, leaving 5 bases not matched to a gene.

The chain couples TRBV6-1 to TRBJ2-2, with 7 bases identical to TRBD1. Germline lookup yields CDR1 MNHNS and CDR2 SASEGT. V shed 6 bases and J 2 bases; nucleotides not matched to a gene: 6. The CDR3 runs 15 residues. The chain's CDR3 is CASRLGGQNTGELFF. The CDR3 coding sequence is TGTGCCAGCAGGCTAGGGGGCCAAAACACCGGGGAGCTGTTTTTT.

The chain recombines TRBV28 with TRBJ1-4, with 8 bases fitting TRBD1. The V gene's germline CDR1 is MDHEN and CDR2 SYDVKM. Trimming took 8 bases from V and 0 from J; bases not matched to a gene: 5. The CDR3 is 15 amino acids. The CDR3 here is CASATGGSTNEKLFF. The CDR3 nucleotides are TGTGCCAGCGCAACAGGGGGATCAACTAATGAAAAACTGTTTTTT.